Below, 18 T cell receptor beta chains from the same sample are listed, as sequenced in a study of OX40 agonist ivuxolimab in advanced cancers. Clones were sequenced by immunoSEQ multiplex PCR, and TCRdb holds only the in-frame ones, with some missing. The sample consists of more than 45,000 clones, 70% to 90% of them appearing once. Sequencing was performed on CD4+ or CD8+ T cells sorted from blood, taken in a trial of the OX40 agonist ivuxolimab. These receptors were obtained from an adult with an advanced solid tumor such as melanoma, head and neck, liver or kidney cancer.

This chain connects TRBV7-9 to TRBJ2-7; TRBD2 agrees at 11 bases. Per germline, CDR1 SEHNR and CDR2 FQNEAQ (reference sequence). Trimming removed 5 bases from V and 0 bases from J; junction bases left unmatched: 15. This CDR3 comprises 19 residues. DNA of the CDR3: TGTGCCAGCAGCCCGGTACTTCCTAGCGGGGGGTTTAGCTCCTACGAGCAGTACTTC. This codes for CASSPVLPSGGFSSYEQYF.

This chain links TRBV18 with TRBJ2-7; possible D gene TRBD2, 6 bases. From germline, CDR1 is KGHSH and CDR2 LQKENI. The CDR3 covers 15 residues. Trimming stripped 2 bases from V and 1 base from J, with 12 bases between. In nucleotides, the CDR3 is TGTGCCAGCTCACCAACTAGCCAGGCGTCCTACGAGCAGTACTTC. Translation gives CASSPTSQASYEQYF. Looking up the rest from reference TRBV18 and TRBJ2-7 gives the full variable domain: NAGVMQNPRHLVRRRGQEARLRCSPMKGHSHVYWYRQLPEEGLKFMVYLQKENIIDESGMPKERFSAEFPKEGPSILRIQQVVRGDSAAYFCASSPTSQASYEQYFGPGTRLTVT.

The V call is TRBV18, the J call TRBJ1-3; 7 nucleotides match TRBD1. Germline V gene data show CDR1 as KGHSH and CDR2 as LQKENI. CDR3 length equals 14 residues. Trimming at V came to 3 bases and at J to 3 bases, leaving 2 bases not matched to a gene. CDR3 DNA sequence: TGTGCCAGCTCACCTTACAGGGGTGGAAACACCATATATTTT. This gives the protein CASSPYRGGNTIYF.

The V call is TRBV5-1, the J call TRBJ2-3, with 12 bases aligning to TRBD2. The CDR3 has 16 residues. The germline V gene has CDR1 SGHRS and CDR2 YFSETQ. V lost 0 bases and J lost 1; bases outside the gene matches: 0. The CDR3 DNA reads as TGCGCCAGCAGCTTGGGACTAGCGGGAGGCACAGATACGCAGTATTTT. Its protein is CASSLGLAGGTDTQYF.

This clone was seen just once. This chain joins TRBV7-8 and TRBJ1-6; D is unresolved. This CDR3 is 15 amino acids long. V dropped 0 bases and J dropped 7 bases, with 10 bases sitting between them. Germline CDR1 is SGHVS and CDR2 is FQNEAQ. Here the CDR3 reads CASSLAKADNSPLHF. The CDR3 bases are TGTGCCAGCAGCTTAGCGAAGGCAGACAATTCACCCCTCCACTTT.

In the case of this clone: One junction end does not reproduce the germline sequence, and a read error may be involved. V gene TRBV11-2 combines with J gene TRBJ2-7, with 9 bases fitting TRBD2. Germline lookup yields CDR1 SGHAT and CDR2 FQNNGV. This CDR3 region has 14 residues. The CDR3 bases are TGTGCCAGCAGCTTAGACAGTAGCGGGAGAGGGAAAACATTC. Translated: CASSLDSSGRGKTF.

CDR3 sequence: CASSLLGGAYSNQPQHF. Written as DNA, the CDR3 is TGTGCCAGCAGCCTCCTCGGGGGGGCGTATAGCAATCAGCCCCAGCATTTT. V and J are TRBV5-6 and TRBJ1-5, with a possible D match to TRBD1 (6 bases). V gave up 4 bases and J gave up 0 bases, with 17 bases separating them. CDR1 is SGHDT, CDR2 YYEEEE, per germline. This CDR3 is built from 17 residues.

The count of this clone is one. V gene TRBV6-1 combines with J gene TRBJ2-7, with 7 bases lining up with TRBD2. V was clipped by 3 bases and J by 4 bases; unmatched bases: 6. The CDR3 extends over 14 amino acids. Per the germline V gene, CDR1 is MNHNS and CDR2 is SASEGT. The CDR3 region is CASSDLAGVYEQYF. The DNA of the CDR3 is TGTGCCAGCAGTGACTTGGCGGGAGTGTACGAGCAGTACTTC.

V usage is TRBV4-2 and J usage is TRBJ2-6; D not resolved. The V gene's germline CDR1 is LGHNA and CDR2 YNFKEQ. The ends were cut back, 0 bases at V and 3 bases at J, with 3 bases in the middle. CDR3 length equals 14 residues. In DNA form, the CDR3 reads TGTGCCAGCAGCCAAGATTATGGGGCCAACGTCCTGACTTTC. Amino acid sequence: CASSQDYGANVLTF.

The chain has TRBV5-6 and TRBJ1-2, with TRBD1 as a possible D gene (6 bases). Trimming stripped 5 bases from V and 3 bases from J, with 8 bases between. Germline CDR1 is SGHDT and CDR2 is YYEEEE. The CDR3 spans 12 residues. This chain's CDR3 is CASSNRDYGYTF. CDR3 coding DNA: TGTGCCAGCAGTAACAGGGACTATGGCTACACCTTC. The full variable domain, rest sourced from reference TRBV5-6 and TRBJ1-2, is DAGVTQSPTHLIKTRGQQVTLRCSPKSGHDTVSWYQQALGQGPQFIFQYYEEEERQRGNFPDRFSGHQFPNYSSELNVNALLLGDSALYLCASSNRDYGYTFGSGTRLTVV.

The J gene is TRBJ1-1, the V gene TRBV11-3; D call uncertain. The length of the CDR3 is 14 residues. Trimming took 1 base from V and 1 from J, leaving 7 bases between them. Per germline, CDR1 SGHNT and CDR2 YENEEA. CDR3 region: CASSLGGKNTEAFF. CDR3 DNA: TGTGCCAGCAGCTTAGGGGGTAAGAACACTGAAGCTTTCTTT.

This rearrangement joins TRBV2 to TRBJ2-7; D ambiguous. The V end lost 2 bases, the J end lost 2 bases, and 4 bases lay between the germline ends. Germline V gene data show CDR1 as SNHLY and CDR2 as FYNNEI. The CDR3 extends over 12 amino acids. The CDR3, as DNA: TGTGCCAGCAGTGAACAACCCTACGAGCAGTACTTC. It encodes CASSEQPYEQYF.

The V call is TRBV19, the J call TRBJ2-1; TRBD1 matches 8 bases. The length of the CDR3 is 16 residues. The V gene end was trimmed by 3 bases and the J gene end by 3 bases; junction bases not matched to a gene: 7. Germline V lookup: CDR1 LNHDA, CDR2 SQIVND (reference sequence). In DNA, the CDR3 is TGTGCCAGTAGTATCCGACAGGGGCCTTTCTACAATGAGCAGTTCTTC. Translating gives CASSIRQGPFYNEQFF.

The genes are TRBV14 and TRBJ2-7; D is uncertain. Germline V gene sequence: CDR1 SGHDN, CDR2 FVKESK. The CDR3 spans 12 residues. Trimming left V 1 base short and J 4 bases short, with 5 bases between. The CDR3 nucleotides read TGTGCCAGCAGCCAAGTACGGTACGAGCAGTACTTC. Translating it yields CASSQVRYEQYF.

The chain joins TRBV4-1 to TRBJ2-5; D tentatively fits TRBD1 or TRBD2 (6 bases each). V lost 4 bases and J lost 4, with 16 bases in between. Germline V lookup: CDR1 MGHRA, CDR2 YSYEKL. The CDR3 runs to 15 residues. The CDR3 DNA reads as TGCGCCAGCAGCCTCCAGGGTGGAGGGGGAGAGACCCAGTACTTC. Translated: CASSLQGGGGETQYF.

The chain recombines TRBV14 with TRBJ1-2, with a possible D match to TRBD1 (5 bases). Trimming removed 0 bases from V and 8 bases from J, with 22 bases in between. Germline-derived CDR1 and CDR2 are SGHDN and FVKESK. CDR3 size: 17 residues. CDR3 in amino acids: CASSQERPGRDSGGYTF. CDR3 DNA sequence: TGTGCCAGCAGCCAAGAACGTCCGGGTCGGGACTCAGGGGGCTACACCTTC.

V usage is TRBV5-1 and J usage is TRBJ2-5, with a weak D call TRBD1 (5 bases). This CDR3 has 12 amino acids. Per the germline V gene, CDR1 is SGHRS and CDR2 is YFSETQ. The V and J ends lost 8 bases and 0 bases respectively, with 8 bases between them. DNA for the CDR3: TGCGCCAGTAAGGGGTACCAAGAGACCCAGTACTTC. This translates into CASKGYQETQYF.

DNA of the CDR3: TGTGCCAGCAGTGGAGGGATAAGCTCCTACAATGAGCAGTTCTTC. It translates to CASSGGISSYNEQFF. V and J are TRBV2 and TRBJ2-1, with D tentatively TRBD2 (5 bases). Trimming removed 4 bases at V and 0 bases at J, with 10 bases between. Germline CDR1 and CDR2: SNHLY and FYNNEI. This CDR3 is built from 15 residues.